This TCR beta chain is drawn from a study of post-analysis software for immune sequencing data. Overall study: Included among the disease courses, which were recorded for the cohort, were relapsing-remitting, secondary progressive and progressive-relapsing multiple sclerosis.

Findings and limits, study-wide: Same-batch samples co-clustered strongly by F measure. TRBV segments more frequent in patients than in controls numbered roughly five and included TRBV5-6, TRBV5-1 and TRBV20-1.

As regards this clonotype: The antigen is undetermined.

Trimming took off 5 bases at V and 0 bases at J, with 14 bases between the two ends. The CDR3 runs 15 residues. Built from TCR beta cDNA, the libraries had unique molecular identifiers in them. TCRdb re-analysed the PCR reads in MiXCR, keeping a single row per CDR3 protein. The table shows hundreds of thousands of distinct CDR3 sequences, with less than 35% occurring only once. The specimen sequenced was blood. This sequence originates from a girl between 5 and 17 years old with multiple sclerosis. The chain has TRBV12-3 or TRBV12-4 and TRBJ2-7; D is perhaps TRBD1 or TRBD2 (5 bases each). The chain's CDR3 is CASSNCRDGSYEQYF. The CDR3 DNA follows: TGTGCCAGCAGTAATTGCCGGGACGGCTCCTACGAGCAGTACTTC.